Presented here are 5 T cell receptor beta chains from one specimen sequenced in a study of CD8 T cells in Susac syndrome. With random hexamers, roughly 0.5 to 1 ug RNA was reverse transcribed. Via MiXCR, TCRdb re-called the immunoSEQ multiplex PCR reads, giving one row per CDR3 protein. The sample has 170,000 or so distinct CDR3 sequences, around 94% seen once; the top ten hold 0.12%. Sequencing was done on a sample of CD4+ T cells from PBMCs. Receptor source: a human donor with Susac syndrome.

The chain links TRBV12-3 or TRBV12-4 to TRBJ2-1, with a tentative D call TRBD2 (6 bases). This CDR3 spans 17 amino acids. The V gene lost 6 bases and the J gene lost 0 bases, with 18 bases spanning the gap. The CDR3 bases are TGTGCCAGCAGCCAGCGCCGGGGGACCCGCTCCTACAATGAGCAGTTCTTC. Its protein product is CASSQRRGTRSYNEQFF.

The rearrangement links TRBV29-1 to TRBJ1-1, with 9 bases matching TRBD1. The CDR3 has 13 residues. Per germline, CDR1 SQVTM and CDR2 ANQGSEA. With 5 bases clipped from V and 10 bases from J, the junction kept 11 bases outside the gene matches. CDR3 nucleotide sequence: TGCAGCGTTTCACGGACAGGGGACGTTGGAGCTTTCTTT. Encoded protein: CSVSRTGDVGAFF.

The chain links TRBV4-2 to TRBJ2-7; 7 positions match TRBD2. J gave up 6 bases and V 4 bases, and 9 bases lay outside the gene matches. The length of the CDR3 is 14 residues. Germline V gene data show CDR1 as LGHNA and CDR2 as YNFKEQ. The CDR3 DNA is TGTGCCAGCAGCCGCCCCGGACTAGACAGCGAGCAGTACTTC. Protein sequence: CASSRPGLDSEQYF.

In DNA form, the CDR3 reads TGTGCCAGCAGATTGGGACATTCCGAGCAGTACTTC. It encodes CASRLGHSEQYF. J is TRBJ2-7 and V is TRBV12-3 or TRBV12-4, with D perhaps TRBD1 (6 bases). Trimming took 6 bases from V and 6 from J, leaving 12 bases between them. This CDR3 region has 12 residues.

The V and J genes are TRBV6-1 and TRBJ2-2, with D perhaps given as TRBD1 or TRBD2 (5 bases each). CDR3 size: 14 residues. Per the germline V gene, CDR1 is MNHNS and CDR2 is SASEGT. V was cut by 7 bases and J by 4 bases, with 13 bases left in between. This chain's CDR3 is CASTTGRVTGELFF. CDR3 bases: TGTGCCAGCACGACGGGGCGCGTCACCGGGGAGCTGTTTTTT.